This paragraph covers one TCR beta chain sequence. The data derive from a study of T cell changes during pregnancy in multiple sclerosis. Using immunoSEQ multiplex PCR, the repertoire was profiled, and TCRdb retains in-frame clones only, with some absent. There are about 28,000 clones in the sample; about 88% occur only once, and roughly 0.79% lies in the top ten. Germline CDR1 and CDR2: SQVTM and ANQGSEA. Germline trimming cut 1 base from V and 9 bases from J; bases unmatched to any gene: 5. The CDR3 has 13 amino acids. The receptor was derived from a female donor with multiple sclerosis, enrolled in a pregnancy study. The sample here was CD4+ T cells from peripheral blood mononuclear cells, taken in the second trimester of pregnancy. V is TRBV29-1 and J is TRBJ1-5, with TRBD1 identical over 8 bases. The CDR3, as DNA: TGCAGCGTTGAAGTCGACAGGGGAGGGCCCCAGCATTTT. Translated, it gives CSVEVDRGGPQHF.